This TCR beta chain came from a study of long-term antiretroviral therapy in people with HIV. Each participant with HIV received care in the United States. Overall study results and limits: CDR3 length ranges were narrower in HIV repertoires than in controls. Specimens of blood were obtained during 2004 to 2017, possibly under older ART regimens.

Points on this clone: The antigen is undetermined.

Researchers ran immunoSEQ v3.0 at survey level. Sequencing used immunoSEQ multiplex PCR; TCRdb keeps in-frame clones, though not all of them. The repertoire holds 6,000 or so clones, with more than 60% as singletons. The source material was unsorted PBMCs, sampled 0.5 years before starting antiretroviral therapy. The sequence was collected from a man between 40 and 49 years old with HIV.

CDR3 sequence: CASSERGTGLETQYF. The CDR3 DNA sequence: TGTGCCAGCAGTGAGAGGGGGACAGGGCTAGAGACCCAGTACTTC. The J gene is TRBJ2-5, the V gene TRBV6-1, with 9 bases matching TRBD1. CDR1 is MNHNS, CDR2 SASEGT, per germline. With V trimmed by 3 bases and J by 4 bases, 6 bases remained unmatched. CDR3 length equals 15 residues.